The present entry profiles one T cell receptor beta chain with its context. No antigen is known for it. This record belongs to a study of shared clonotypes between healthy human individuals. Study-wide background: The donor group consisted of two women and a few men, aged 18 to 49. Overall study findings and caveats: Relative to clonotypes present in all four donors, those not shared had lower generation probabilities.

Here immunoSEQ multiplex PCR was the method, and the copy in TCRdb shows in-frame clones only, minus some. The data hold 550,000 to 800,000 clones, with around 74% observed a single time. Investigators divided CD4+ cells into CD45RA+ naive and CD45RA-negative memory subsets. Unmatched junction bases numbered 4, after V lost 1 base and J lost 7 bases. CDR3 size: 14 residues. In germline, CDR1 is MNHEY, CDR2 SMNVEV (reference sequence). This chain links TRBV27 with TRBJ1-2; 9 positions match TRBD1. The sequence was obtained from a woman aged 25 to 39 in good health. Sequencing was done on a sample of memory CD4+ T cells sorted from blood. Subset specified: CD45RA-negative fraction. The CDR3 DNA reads TGTGCCAGCAGTTTATGGGGGGGACAGGGTGGCTACACCTTC. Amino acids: CASSLWGGQGGYTF.